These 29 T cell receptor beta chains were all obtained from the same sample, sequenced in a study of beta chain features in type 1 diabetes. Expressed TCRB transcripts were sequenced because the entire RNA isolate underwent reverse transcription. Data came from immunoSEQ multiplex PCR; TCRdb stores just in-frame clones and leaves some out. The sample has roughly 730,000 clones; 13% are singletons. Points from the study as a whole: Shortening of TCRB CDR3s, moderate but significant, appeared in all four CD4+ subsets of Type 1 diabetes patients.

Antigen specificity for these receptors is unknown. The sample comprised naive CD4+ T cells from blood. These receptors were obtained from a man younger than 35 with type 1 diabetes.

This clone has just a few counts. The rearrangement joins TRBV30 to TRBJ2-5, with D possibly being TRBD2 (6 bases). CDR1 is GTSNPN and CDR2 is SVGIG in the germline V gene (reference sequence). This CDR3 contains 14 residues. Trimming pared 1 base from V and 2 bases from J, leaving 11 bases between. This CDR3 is CAWSGTTPQETQYF. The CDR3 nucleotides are TGTGCCTGGAGTGGGACTACTCCGCAAGAGACCCAGTACTTC. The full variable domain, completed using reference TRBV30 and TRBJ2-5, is SQTIHQWPATLVQPVGSPLSLECTVEGTSNPNLYWYRQAAGRGLQLLFYSVGIGQISSEVPQNLSASRPQDRQFILSSKKLLLSDSGFYLCAWSGTTPQETQYFGPGTRLLVL.

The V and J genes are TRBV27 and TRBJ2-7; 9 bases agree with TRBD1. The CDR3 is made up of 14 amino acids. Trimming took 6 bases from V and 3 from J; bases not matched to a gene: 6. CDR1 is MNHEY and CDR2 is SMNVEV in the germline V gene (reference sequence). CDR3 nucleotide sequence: TGTGCCAGCAGAAAGACAGGGGGGAGCTACGAGCAGTACTTC. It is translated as CASRKTGGSYEQYF.

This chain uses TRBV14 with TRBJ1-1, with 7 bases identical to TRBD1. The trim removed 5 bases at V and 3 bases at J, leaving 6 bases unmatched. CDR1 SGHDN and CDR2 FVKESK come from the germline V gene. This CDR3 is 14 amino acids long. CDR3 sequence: CASSEQGPYTEAFF. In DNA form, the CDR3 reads TGTGCCAGCAGCGAACAGGGGCCGTACACTGAAGCTTTCTTT.

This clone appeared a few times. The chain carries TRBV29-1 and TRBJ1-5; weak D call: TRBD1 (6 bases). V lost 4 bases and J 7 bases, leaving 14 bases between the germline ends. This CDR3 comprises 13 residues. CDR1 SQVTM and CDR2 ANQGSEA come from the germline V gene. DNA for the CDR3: TGCAGCGTTGGAGGGGGTGGCGGGCAGCCCCAGCATTTT. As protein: CSVGGGGGQPQHF.

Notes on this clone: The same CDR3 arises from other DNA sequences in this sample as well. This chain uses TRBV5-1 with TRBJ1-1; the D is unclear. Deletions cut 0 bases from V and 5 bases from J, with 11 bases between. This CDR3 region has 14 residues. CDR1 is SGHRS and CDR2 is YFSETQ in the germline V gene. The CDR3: CASSLEGFGTEAFF. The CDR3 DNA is TGCGCCAGCAGCTTGGAGGGCTTTGGGACTGAAGCTTTCTTT.

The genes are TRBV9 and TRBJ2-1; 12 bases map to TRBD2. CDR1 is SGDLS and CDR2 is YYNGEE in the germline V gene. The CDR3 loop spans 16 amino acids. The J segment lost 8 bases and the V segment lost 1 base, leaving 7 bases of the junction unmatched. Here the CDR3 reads CASSVNPSGGADEQFF. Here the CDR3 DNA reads TGTGCCAGCAGCGTAAACCCTAGCGGGGGGGCCGATGAGCAGTTCTTC.

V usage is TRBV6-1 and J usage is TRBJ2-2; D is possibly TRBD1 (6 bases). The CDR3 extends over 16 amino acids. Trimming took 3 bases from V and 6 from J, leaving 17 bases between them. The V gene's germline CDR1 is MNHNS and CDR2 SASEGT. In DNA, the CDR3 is TGTGCCAGCAGTGATGAAGGGCCAGGGGTCCCCGGGGAGCTGTTTTTT. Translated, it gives CASSDEGPGVPGELFF.

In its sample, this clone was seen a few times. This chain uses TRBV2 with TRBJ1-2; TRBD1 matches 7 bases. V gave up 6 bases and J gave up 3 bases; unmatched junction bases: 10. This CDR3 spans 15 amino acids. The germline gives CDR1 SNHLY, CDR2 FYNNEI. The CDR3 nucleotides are TGTGCCAGCAGGTCCGGGACAGCCCCTTACTATGGCTACACCTTC. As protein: CASRSGTAPYYGYTF.

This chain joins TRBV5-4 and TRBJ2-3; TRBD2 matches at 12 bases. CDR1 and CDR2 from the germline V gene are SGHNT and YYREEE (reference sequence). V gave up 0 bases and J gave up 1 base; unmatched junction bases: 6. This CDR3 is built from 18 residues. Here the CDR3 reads CASSLAGTSGSGTDTQYF. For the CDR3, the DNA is TGTGCCAGCAGCTTGGCGGGGACTAGCGGGTCCGGCACAGATACGCAGTATTTT.

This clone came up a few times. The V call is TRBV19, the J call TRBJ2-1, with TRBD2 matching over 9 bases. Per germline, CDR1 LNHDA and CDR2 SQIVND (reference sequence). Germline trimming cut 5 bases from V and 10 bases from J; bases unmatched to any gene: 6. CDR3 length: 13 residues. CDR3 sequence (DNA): TGTGCCAGTAGTTCCGGGACTAGCCAAGAGCAGTTCTTC. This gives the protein CASSSGTSQEQFF. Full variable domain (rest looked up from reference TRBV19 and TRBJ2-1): DGGITQSPKYLFRKEGQNVTLSCEQNLNHDAMYWYRQDPGQGLRLIYYSQIVNDFQKGDIAEGYSVSREKKESFPLTVTSAQKNPTAFYLCASSSGTSQEQFFGPGTRLTVL.

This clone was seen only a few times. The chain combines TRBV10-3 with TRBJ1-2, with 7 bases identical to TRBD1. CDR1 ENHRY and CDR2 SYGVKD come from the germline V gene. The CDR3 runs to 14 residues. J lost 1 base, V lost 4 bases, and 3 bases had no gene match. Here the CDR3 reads CAISAGTVNYGYTF. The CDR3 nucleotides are TGTGCCATCAGTGCCGGGACAGTTAACTATGGCTACACCTTC.

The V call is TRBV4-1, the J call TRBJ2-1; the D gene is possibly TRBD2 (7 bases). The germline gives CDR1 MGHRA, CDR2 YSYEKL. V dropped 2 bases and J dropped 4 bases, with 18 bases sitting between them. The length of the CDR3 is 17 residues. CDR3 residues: CASSQKGSGGVYNEQFF. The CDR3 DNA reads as TGCGCCAGCAGCCAAAAGGGGTCGGGGGGCGTGTACAATGAGCAGTTCTTC.

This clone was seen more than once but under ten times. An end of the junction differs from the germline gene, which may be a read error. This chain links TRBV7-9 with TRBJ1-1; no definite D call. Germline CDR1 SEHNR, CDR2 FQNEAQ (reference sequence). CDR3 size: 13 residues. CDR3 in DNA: TGTGCCAGCAGCTTTAGCACGAGCGGTTCTACCTCCTTT. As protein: CASSFSTSGSTSF.

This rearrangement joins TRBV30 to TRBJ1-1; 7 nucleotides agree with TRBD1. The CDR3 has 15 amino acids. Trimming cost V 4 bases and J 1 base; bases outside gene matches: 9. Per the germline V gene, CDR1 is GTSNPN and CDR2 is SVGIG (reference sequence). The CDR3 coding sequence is TGTGCCTGGAAAAGACCGGGACAGTCGAACACTGAAGCTTTCTTT. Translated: CAWKRPGQSNTEAFF.

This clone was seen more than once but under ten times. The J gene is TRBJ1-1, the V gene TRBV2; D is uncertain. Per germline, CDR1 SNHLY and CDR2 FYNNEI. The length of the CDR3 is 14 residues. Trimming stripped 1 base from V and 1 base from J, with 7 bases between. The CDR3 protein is CASSEVQWNTEAFF. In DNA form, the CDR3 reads TGTGCCAGCAGTGAAGTTCAGTGGAACACTGAAGCTTTCTTT.

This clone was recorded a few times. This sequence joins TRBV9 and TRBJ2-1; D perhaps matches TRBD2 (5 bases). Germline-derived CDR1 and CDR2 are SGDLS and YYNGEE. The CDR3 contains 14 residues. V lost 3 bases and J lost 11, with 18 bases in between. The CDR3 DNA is TGTGCCAGCAGCGAGCGTGATGGGGAGAAGAAGCAGTTCTTC. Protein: CASSERDGEKKQFF.

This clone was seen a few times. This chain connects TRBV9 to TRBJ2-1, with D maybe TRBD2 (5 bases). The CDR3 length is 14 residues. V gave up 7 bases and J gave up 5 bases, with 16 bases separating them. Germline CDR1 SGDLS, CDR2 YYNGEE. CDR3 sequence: CASVEAYIDNEQFF. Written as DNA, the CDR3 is TGTGCCAGCGTGGAGGCCTACATAGACAATGAGCAGTTCTTC.

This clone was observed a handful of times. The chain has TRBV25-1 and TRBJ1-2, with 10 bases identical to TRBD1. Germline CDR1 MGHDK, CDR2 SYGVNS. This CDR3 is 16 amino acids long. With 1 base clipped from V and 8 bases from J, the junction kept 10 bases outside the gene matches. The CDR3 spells CASSEWTGTGVEGYTF. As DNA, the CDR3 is TGTGCCAGCAGTGAATGGACCGGGACAGGGGTTGAGGGCTACACCTTC.

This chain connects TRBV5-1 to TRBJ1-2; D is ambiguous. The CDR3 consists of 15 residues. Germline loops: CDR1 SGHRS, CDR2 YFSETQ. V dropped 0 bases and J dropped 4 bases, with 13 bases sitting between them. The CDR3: CASSLATGPGYGYTF. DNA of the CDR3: TGCGCCAGCAGCTTGGCCACGGGTCCTGGCTATGGCTACACCTTC.

DNA for the CDR3: TGTGCCACCAGCAGACAGCGAGGATTCCAAGAGACCCAGTACTTC. Translated, it gives CATSRQRGFQETQYF. This chain links TRBV15 with TRBJ2-5; D uncertain. Trimming took off 2 bases at V and 1 base at J, with 11 bases between the two ends. The CDR3 sequence is 15 residues long. CDR1 and CDR2 from the germline V gene are LNHNV and YYDKDF (reference sequence).

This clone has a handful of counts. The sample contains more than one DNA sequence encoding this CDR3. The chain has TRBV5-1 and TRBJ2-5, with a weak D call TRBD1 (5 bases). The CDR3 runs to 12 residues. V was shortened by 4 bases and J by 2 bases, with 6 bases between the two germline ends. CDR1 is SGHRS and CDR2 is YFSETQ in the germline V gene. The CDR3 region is CASSRTQETQYF. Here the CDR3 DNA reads TGCGCCAGCAGCCGGACACAAGAGACCCAGTACTTC.

CDR3 DNA: TGTGCCAGCAGCTTAGCAAGGGGAGGGGGAACTGAAGCTTTCTTT. Protein product: CASSLARGGGTEAFF. The chain carries TRBV7-2 and TRBJ1-1, with D possibly matching TRBD1 (6 bases). Trimming took off 0 bases at V and 5 bases at J, with 13 bases between the two ends. Germline V gene sequence: CDR1 SGHTA, CDR2 FQGNSA. The CDR3 is made up of 15 amino acids. Full variable domain (rest looked up from reference TRBV7-2 and TRBJ1-1): GAGVSQSPSNKVTEKGKDVELRCDPISGHTALYWYRQSLGQGLEFLIYFQGNSAPDKSGLPSDRFSAERTGGSVSTLTIQRTQQEDSAVYLCASSLARGGGTEAFFGQGTRLTVV.

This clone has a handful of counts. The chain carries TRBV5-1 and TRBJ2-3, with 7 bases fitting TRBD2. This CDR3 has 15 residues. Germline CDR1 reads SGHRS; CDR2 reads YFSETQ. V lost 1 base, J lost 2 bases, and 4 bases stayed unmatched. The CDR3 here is CASSLRLAATDTQYF. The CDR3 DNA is TGCGCCAGCAGCTTGAGGCTAGCGGCCACAGATACGCAGTATTTT.

The CDR3 is CASRAGISGTEAFF. The CDR3 DNA is TGTGCCAGCAGAGCAGGGATTTCGGGCACTGAAGCTTTCTTT. The genes are TRBV9 and TRBJ1-1, with D possibly being TRBD1 (5 bases). The CDR3 loop spans 14 amino acids. The germline V gene has CDR1 SGDLS and CDR2 YYNGEE. V lost 5 bases and J lost 4, with 15 bases in between.

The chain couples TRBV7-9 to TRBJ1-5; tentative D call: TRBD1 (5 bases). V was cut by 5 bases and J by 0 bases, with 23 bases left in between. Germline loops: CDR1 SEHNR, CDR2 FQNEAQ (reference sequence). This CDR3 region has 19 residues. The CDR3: CASSRMPPGPEHSNQPQHF. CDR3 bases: TGTGCCAGCAGCAGGATGCCACCGGGACCGGAGCATAGCAATCAGCCCCAGCATTTT. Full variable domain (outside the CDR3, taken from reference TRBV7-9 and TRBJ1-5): DTGVSQNPRHKITKRGQNVTFRCDPISEHNRLYWYRQTLGQGPEFLTYFQNEAQLEKSRLLSDRFSAERPKGSFSTLEIQRTEQGDSAMYLCASSRMPPGPEHSNQPQHFGDGTRLSIL.

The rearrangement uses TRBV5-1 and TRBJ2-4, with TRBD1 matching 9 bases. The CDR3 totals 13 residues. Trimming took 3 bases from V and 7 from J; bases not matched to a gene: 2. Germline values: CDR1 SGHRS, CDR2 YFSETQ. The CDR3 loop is CASSSGQGNIQYF. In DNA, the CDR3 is TGCGCCAGCAGCTCGGGACAGGGCAACATTCAGTACTTC.

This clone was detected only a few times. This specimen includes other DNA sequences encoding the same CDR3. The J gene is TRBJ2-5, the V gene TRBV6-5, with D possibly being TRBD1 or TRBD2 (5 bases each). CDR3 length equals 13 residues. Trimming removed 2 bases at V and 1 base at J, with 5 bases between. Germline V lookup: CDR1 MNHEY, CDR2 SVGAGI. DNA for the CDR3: TGTGCCAGCAGTTACGGGGGCCAAGAGACCCAGTACTTC. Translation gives CASSYGGQETQYF.

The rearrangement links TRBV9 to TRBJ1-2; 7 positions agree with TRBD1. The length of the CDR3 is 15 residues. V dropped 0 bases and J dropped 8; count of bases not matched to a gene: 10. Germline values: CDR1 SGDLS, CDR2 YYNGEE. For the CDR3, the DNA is TGTGCCAGCAGCGTAGTCCCCCAGGGGGAGGGGGGCTACACCTTC. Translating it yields CASSVVPQGEGGYTF.

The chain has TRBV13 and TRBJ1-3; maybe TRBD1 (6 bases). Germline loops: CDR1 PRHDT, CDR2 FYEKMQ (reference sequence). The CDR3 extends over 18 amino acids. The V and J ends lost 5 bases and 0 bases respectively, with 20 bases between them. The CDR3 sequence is CASSLLGGGPSSGNTIYF. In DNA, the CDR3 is TGTGCCAGCAGCCTACTCGGGGGCGGGCCGAGCTCTGGAAACACCATATATTTT.